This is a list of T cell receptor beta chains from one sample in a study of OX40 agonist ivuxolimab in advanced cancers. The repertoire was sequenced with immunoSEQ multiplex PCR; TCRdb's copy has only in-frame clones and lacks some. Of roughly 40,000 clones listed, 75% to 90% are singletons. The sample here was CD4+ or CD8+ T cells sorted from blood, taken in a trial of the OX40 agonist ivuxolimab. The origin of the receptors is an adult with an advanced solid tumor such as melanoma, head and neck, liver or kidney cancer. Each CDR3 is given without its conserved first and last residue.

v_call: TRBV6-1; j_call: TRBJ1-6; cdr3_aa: ASILGTANSPLH
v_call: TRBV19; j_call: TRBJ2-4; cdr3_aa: ASSIGTSGVVGNIQY
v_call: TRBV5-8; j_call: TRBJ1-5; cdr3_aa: ASTGGWQPQH
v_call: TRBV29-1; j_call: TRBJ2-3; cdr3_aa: SACPNSVDTQY
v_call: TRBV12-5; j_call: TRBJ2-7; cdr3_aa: ASGLARDPSYEQY
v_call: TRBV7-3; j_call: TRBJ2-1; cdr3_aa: ASSLSGADNEQF
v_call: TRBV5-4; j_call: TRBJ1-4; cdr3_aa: ASSEGWGNEKLF
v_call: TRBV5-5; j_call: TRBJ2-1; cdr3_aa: ASSAGAGSGGSYNEQF
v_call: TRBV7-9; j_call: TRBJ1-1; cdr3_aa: ASSLNIGHRGYDTEAF
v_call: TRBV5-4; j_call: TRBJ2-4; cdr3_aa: ASSLAGGVAKNIQY
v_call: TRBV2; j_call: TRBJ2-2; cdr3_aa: ASRRDRAPGGELF
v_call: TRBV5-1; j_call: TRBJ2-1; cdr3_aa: ASSPGNEQF
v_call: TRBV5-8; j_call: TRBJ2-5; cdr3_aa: ASSLGQGMEETQY
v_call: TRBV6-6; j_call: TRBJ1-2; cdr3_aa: ASSYSGEPHGYT
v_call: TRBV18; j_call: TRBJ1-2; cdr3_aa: ASSPLRRTESGYT
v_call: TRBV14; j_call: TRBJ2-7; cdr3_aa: ASSRGTFGGLSAQY
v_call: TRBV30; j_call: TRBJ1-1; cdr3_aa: AWSVGGGTEAF
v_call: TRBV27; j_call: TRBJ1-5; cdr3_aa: ASSPSQAGPARPQH
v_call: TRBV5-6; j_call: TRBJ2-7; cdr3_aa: ASSLNGGDYEQY
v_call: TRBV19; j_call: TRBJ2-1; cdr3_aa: ASSEAWTSGAQF
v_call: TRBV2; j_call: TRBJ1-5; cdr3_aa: ASSGAAENQPQH
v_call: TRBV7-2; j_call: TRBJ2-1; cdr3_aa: ASSLGGGQGNEQF
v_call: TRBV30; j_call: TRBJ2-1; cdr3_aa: AWSVRGNEQF
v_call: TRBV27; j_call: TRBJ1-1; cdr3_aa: ASSFGGMNTEAF
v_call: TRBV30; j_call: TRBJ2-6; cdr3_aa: AWRLPGQESSGANVLT
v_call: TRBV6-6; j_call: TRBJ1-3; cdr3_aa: ASSLGGSGNTIY
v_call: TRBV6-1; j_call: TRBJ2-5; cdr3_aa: ASSGQGGKQETQY
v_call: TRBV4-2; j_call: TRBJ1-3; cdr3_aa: ASSQVQGFSGNTIY
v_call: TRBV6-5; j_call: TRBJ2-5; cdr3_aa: ASSGGLARSVGQY
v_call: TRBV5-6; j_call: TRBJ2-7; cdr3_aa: ASSLSPGLAGGGEQY
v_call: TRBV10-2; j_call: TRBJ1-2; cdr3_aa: ASSDRGRIANYGYT
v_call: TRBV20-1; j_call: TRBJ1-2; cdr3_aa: SVTGDGYT
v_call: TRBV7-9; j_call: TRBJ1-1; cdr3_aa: ASSSRDRENTEAF
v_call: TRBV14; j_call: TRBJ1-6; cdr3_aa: ASSHDSTTLH
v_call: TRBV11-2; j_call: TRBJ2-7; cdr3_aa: ASTLARNTYEQY
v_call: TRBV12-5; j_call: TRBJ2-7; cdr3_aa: ASGLGRVGWASEQY
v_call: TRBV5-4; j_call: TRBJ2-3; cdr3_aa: ASSPSLGNTDTQY
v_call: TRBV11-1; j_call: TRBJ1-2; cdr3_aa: ASSPQTGLYYGYT
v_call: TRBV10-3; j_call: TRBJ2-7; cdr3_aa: AISLQVLEQY
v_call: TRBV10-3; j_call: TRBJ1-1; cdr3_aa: AISESVQNTEAF
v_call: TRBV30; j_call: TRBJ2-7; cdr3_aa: AWSGGSYEQY
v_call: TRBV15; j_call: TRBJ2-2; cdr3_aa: TTSSLGRSTGELF
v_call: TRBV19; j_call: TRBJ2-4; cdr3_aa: ATTLDGAKNIQY
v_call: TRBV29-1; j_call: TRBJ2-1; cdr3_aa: SVDTVTGAGNEQF
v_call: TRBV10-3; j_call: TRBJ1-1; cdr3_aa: AIRGTGSAEAF
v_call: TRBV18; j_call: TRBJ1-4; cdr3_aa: ASSPRTGGGEKLF
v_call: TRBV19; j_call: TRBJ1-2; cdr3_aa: ASSTLRTGSNYGYT
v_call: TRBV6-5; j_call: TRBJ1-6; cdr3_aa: ASRPTGLNSPLH